Presented here are 17 T cell receptor beta chains from one specimen sequenced in a study of cytomegalovirus exposure and HLA in healthy donors. The study ran its PCR with 60 Vbeta and 13 Jbeta primers. Assay used: immunoSEQ multiplex PCR; TCRdb lists only in-frame clones, some missing. The sample has hundreds of thousands of clones, 77% seen once; the top ten hold around 2.9%. Sequencing was performed on PBMCs. These receptors all stem from an older woman in good health and CMV-seropositive.

In its sample, this clone was seen a few times. The V and J genes are TRBV27 and TRBJ2-3; TRBD2 aligns across 9 bases. V shed 1 base and J 5 bases; nucleotides not matched to a gene: 7. The germline V gene encodes CDR1 MNHEY and CDR2 SMNVEV (reference sequence). The CDR3 loop spans 16 amino acids. In nucleotides, the CDR3 is TGTGCCAGCAGTTTATGGGCGGGAGGGGTAGGAGATACGCAGTATTTT. This sequence encodes CASSLWAGGVGDTQYF.

The chain couples TRBV29-1 to TRBJ2-1, with 8 bases fitting TRBD1. The CDR3 length is 14 residues. The V and J ends lost 7 bases and 7 bases, in that order; junction bases with no gene match: 12. Germline lookup yields CDR1 SQVTM and CDR2 ANQGSEA. The CDR3 protein is CSGARDRKRNEQFF. The CDR3 bases are TGCAGCGGGGCCCGGGACAGGAAAAGGAATGAGCAGTTCTTC.

This clone was picked up one time. The chain joins TRBV29-1 to TRBJ1-2; TRBD1 aligns across 8 bases. Germline V gene lookup returns CDR1 SQVTM and CDR2 ANQGSEA. The V segment lost 6 bases and the J segment 6 bases; nucleotides outside the gene matches: 12. CDR3 size: 14 residues. The CDR3 here is CSVVDRGAGDGYTF. CDR3 nucleotides: TGCAGCGTAGTCGACAGGGGAGCTGGGGATGGCTACACCTTC. Full variable domain (rest looked up from reference TRBV29-1 and TRBJ1-2): SAVISQKPSRDICQRGTSLTIQCQVDSQVTMMFWYRQQPGQSLTLIATANQGSEATYESGFVIDKFPISRPNLTFSTLTVSNMSPEDSSIYLCSVVDRGAGDGYTFGSGTRLTVV.

This clone was seen a few times. The chain combines TRBV11-2 with TRBJ1-1, with no clear D. CDR1 is SGHAT, CDR2 FQNNGV, per germline. CDR3 length: 11 amino acids. Trimming removed 10 bases from V and 1 base from J, with 7 bases in between. CDR3 sequence: CATRQNTEAFF. DNA for the CDR3: TGTGCCACCCGACAGAACACTGAAGCTTTCTTT.

This clone was seen more than once but under ten times. The chain recombines TRBV18 with TRBJ2-1, with no clear D. The V and J ends lost 0 bases and 0 bases respectively, with 3 bases between them. The CDR3 has 14 residues. Germline CDR1 and CDR2: KGHSH and LQKENI. The CDR3 coding sequence is TGTGCCAGCTCACCACCGAGCTCCTACAATGAGCAGTTCTTC. Protein sequence: CASSPPSSYNEQFF.

This clone was seen only a few times. The V and J genes are TRBV6-6 and TRBJ1-4; no clear D. V gave up 0 bases and J gave up 8 bases, with 10 bases separating them. This CDR3 is 14 amino acids long. CDR1 is MNHNY and CDR2 is SVGAGI in the germline V gene (reference sequence). This chain's CDR3 is CASSYSEAGEKLFF. In DNA, the CDR3 is TGTGCCAGCAGTTACTCGGAGGCCGGGGAAAAACTGTTTTTT.

The chain is built from TRBV2 and TRBJ1-1; 9 bases line up with TRBD1. Trimming cost V 4 bases and J 12 bases; bases outside gene matches: 3. The CDR3 is made up of 11 amino acids. Germline CDR1 reads SNHLY; CDR2 reads FYNNEI. The CDR3 sequence is CASSGQGGSFF. Written as DNA, the CDR3 is TGTGCCAGCAGTGGACAGGGGGGTTCTTTCTTT. The complete variable domain, with remaining parts taken from reference TRBV2 and TRBJ1-1, reads EPEVTQTPSHQVTQMGQEVILRCVPISNHLYFYWYRQILGQKVEFLVSFYNNEISEKSEIFDDQFSVERPDGSNFTLKIRSTKLEDSAMYFCASSGQGGSFFGQGTRLTVV.

The chain employs TRBV27 and TRBJ2-4, with 9 bases matching TRBD1. The V segment lost 2 bases and the J segment 6 bases; nucleotides outside the gene matches: 2. This CDR3 is built from 14 residues. Looked up from germline, CDR1 is MNHEY and CDR2 is SMNVEV (reference sequence). For the CDR3, the DNA is TGTGCCAGCAGTTTAGGACAGGGGACAAACATTCAGTACTTC. It translates to CASSLGQGTNIQYF.

The V and J genes are TRBV6-5 and TRBJ1-2; 8 nucleotides line up with TRBD1. Per the germline V gene, CDR1 is MNHEY and CDR2 is SVGAGI. V was clipped by 2 bases and J by 6 bases; unmatched bases: 11. CDR3 length: 16 residues. For the CDR3, the DNA is TGTGCCAGCAGTTACAGCCAGGGGGCCGGAGCTGATGGCTACACCTTC. Its translation is CASSYSQGAGADGYTF.

Only a few counts were recorded for this clone. The chain uses TRBV5-6 and TRBJ2-7; 11 nucleotides line up with TRBD1. The germline gives CDR1 SGHDT, CDR2 YYEEEE. The CDR3 has 16 amino acids. Unmatched junction bases numbered 6, after V lost 2 bases and J lost 2 bases. CDR3 residues: CASSLNPGQGAYEQYF. DNA for the CDR3: TGTGCCAGCAGCTTAAACCCGGGACAGGGGGCCTACGAGCAGTACTTC.

This clone came up a few times. The chain combines TRBV10-1 with TRBJ2-1; 12 positions match TRBD2. CDR1 is WNHNN, CDR2 SYGVQD, per germline (reference sequence). CDR3 length: 16 amino acids. V was pared by 2 bases and J by 6 bases, with 5 bases of the junction left unmatched. CDR3 sequence reads: CASSEPGLAGSNEQFF. CDR3 in DNA: TGCGCCAGCAGTGAGCCGGGACTAGCGGGCTCCAATGAGCAGTTCTTC.

J is TRBJ2-2 and V is TRBV7-2, with 8 bases matching TRBD2. J lost 7 bases, V lost 2 bases, and 6 bases had no gene match. This CDR3 is built from 15 residues. The V gene's germline CDR1 is SGHTA and CDR2 FQGNSA. CDR3 nucleotide sequence: TGTGCCAGCAGCTTAAGCGGGGGCTTGGTCGGGGAGCTGTTTTTT. Its protein is CASSLSGGLVGELFF.

The rearrangement joins TRBV5-1 to TRBJ2-3; 9 bases fit TRBD2. Per the germline V gene, CDR1 is SGHRS and CDR2 is YFSETQ. V shed 10 bases, J shed 0 bases, and the junction held 15 bases outside the gene matches. The CDR3 spans 17 residues. CDR3 sequence (DNA): TGCGCCTCCCAAGGTTCCGGGCTAGCGGGGAGCACAGATACGCAGTATTTT. Encoded protein: CASQGSGLAGSTDTQYF.

The chain recombines TRBV5-1 with TRBJ2-5, with a tentative D call TRBD2 (5 bases). This CDR3 contains 16 residues. Deletions cut 0 bases from V and 4 bases from J, with 16 bases between. The germline CDR1 and CDR2 sequences are SGHRS and YFSETQ. CDR3 DNA: TGCGCCAGCAGCTTGGAACCCCTAGCTTCGGGAGAGACCCAGTACTTC. This codes for CASSLEPLASGETQYF.

The chain uses TRBV2 and TRBJ2-1; TRBD2 might be the D (6 bases). CDR1 SNHLY and CDR2 FYNNEI come from the germline V gene. This CDR3 has 12 residues. V dropped 8 bases and J dropped 8 bases, with 13 bases sitting between them. The CDR3 nucleotides are TGTGCCAGCCTCGAGCGGGCCGATGAGCAGTTCTTC. Residues: CASLERADEQFF.

This clone was seen only a few times. The V and J genes are TRBV9 and TRBJ2-7; 7 bases agree with TRBD2. The ends lost 4 bases at V and 6 bases at J; junction bases unmatched: 7. The germline gives CDR1 SGDLS, CDR2 YYNGEE. The CDR3 has 13 amino acids. CDR3: CASSPSGIGEQYF. The CDR3 nucleotides are TGTGCCAGCAGCCCTAGCGGTATAGGCGAGCAGTACTTC.

This clone came up a few times. The J gene is TRBJ2-7, the V gene TRBV2, with a weak D call TRBD1 (5 bases). Trimming stripped 2 bases from V and 1 base from J, with 9 bases between. Germline V gives CDR1 SNHLY, CDR2 FYNNEI. This CDR3 region has 14 residues. The CDR3 bases are TGTGCCAGCAGTGAACAGGGTCGTTCCTACGAGCAGTACTTC. It codes for CASSEQGRSYEQYF.